Sequencing of this TCR beta chain was carried out in a study of CD8+CD57+ T cells in acquired aplastic anemia. For sequencing, patients were chosen who had shown expansion of CD8+CD57+ cells by flow cytometry. Patients, without exception, had severe acquired aplastic anemia. The study profiled TCR beta VDJ and CDR3 using genomic DNA as template. TCRdb analysed the reads with MiXCR anew, one entry per CDR3 protein. Seen here are 200,000 to 250,000 distinct CDR3 sequences, roughly two thirds observed once, and the top ten hold about 60%. The ends were cut back, 2 bases at V and 1 base at J, with 15 bases in the middle. The CDR3 runs to 16 residues. Per germline, CDR1 LNHDA and CDR2 SQIVND (reference sequence).

The chain has TRBV19 and TRBJ2-7; a possible D gene is TRBD2 (5 bases). This sequence was found in a human donor with aplastic anemia. Material for sequencing was sorted CD4+, CD8+, or CD8+CD57+ T cells (not recorded which) from PBMCs. DNA for the CDR3: TGTGCCAGTAGTATATCATACGCTGGAGGTTCCTACGAGCAGTACTTC. This gives the protein CASSISYAGGSYEQYF. Supplemented by reference TRBV19 and TRBJ2-7, the full variable domain reads DGGITQSPKYLFRKEGQNVTLSCEQNLNHDAMYWYRQDPGQGLRLIYYSQIVNDFQKGDIAEGYSVSREKKESFPLTVTSAQKNPTAFYLCASSISYAGGSYEQYFGPGTRLTVT.